A single sample is the source of the 5 T cell receptor beta chains below, sequenced in a study of blood T cell repertoires in COVID-19. Some clones are missing from TCRdb's copy, which holds only in-frame ones; the method was immunoSEQ multiplex PCR. The sample lists over 200,000 clones, roughly nine tenths occurring once. The sequenced sample consisted of peripheral blood. These receptors were collected from a man between 35 and 55 years old who had recovered from COVID-19.

The rearrangement links TRBV18 to TRBJ2-5, with D perhaps TRBD2 (6 bases). CDR1 and CDR2 (germline): KGHSH, LQKENI. This CDR3 spans 15 amino acids. Trimming stripped 7 bases from V and 4 bases from J, with 19 bases between. The CDR3 sequence: CASYWVDSGGETQYF. The CDR3 nucleotides are TGTGCCAGCTATTGGGTCGATAGCGGCGGAGAGACCCAGTACTTC.

This clone was counted only a few times. V gene TRBV5-1 combines with J gene TRBJ2-2; 10 bases map to TRBD2. From germline, CDR1 is SGHRS and CDR2 YFSETQ. V shed 4 bases, J shed 0 bases, and the junction held 9 bases outside the gene matches. CDR3 length: 18 residues. The DNA of the CDR3 is TGCGCCAGCAGCGTGCGGACTAGCGGCTTCGCGAACACCGGGGAGCTGTTTTTT. Its protein product is CASSVRTSGFANTGELFF.

The chain combines TRBV29-1 with TRBJ1-2; weak D call: TRBD1 (6 bases). The CDR3 runs 13 residues. V gave up 4 bases and J gave up 1 base, with 10 bases separating them. CDR1 and CDR2 from the germline V gene are SQVTM and ANQGSEA. The CDR3 here is CSVAIQGNYGYTF. CDR3 in DNA: TGCAGCGTTGCGATACAGGGTAACTATGGCTACACCTTC.

This clone was picked up one time. The genes are TRBV19 and TRBJ1-1, with D unclear. This CDR3 contains 15 residues. CDR1 is LNHDA and CDR2 is SQIVND in the germline V gene (reference sequence). The V and J ends lost 5 bases and 0 bases respectively, with 13 bases between them. CDR3 sequence (DNA): TGTGCCAGTAGTGGGCGGGCCGGGCTGAACACTGAAGCTTTCTTT. Translation: CASSGRAGLNTEAFF.

J is TRBJ2-3 and V is TRBV7-2; D gene ambiguous. V lost 2 bases, J lost 0 bases, and 9 bases lay in between. This CDR3 has 15 amino acids. The germline V gene has CDR1 SGHTA and CDR2 FQGNSA. CDR3 coding DNA: TGTGCCAGCAGCTTACAAGAACTGAGCACAGATACGCAGTATTTT. Its translation: CASSLQELSTDTQYF.